This T cell receptor beta chain was identified in a study of T-cell reconstitution after alpha-beta-depleted transplantation in children. Trimming took off 4 bases at V and 3 bases at J, with 10 bases between the two ends. This CDR3 has 13 amino acids. Germline assignment: CDR1 LGHDT and CDR2 YNNKEL (reference sequence). It was with unique molecular identifiers that the TCRbeta library was prepared. One entry per CDR3 protein, called by TCRdb with MiXCR from the PCR reads. The table shows around 580,000 distinct CDR3 sequences, with about 23% occurring only once. With respect to this clonotype: The antigen remains unidentified.

Study-level results: T cells produced anew were the main source of T-cell counts and diversity one year after transplant.

This sequence originates from a boy under three years old who had a stem cell transplant for acute myeloid leukemia, so the T cells may come from the graft donor. The chain carries TRBV3-1 and TRBJ2-7, with D possibly TRBD2 on 6 matching bases. The sequencing used PBMCs, mostly from graft donor cells, collected 360 days after TCRalphabeta/CD19-depleted stem cell transplant. The CDR3 spells CASSPNGGYEQYV. The CDR3 DNA is TGTGCCAGCAGCCCCAACGGGGGCTACGAGCAGTACGTC.